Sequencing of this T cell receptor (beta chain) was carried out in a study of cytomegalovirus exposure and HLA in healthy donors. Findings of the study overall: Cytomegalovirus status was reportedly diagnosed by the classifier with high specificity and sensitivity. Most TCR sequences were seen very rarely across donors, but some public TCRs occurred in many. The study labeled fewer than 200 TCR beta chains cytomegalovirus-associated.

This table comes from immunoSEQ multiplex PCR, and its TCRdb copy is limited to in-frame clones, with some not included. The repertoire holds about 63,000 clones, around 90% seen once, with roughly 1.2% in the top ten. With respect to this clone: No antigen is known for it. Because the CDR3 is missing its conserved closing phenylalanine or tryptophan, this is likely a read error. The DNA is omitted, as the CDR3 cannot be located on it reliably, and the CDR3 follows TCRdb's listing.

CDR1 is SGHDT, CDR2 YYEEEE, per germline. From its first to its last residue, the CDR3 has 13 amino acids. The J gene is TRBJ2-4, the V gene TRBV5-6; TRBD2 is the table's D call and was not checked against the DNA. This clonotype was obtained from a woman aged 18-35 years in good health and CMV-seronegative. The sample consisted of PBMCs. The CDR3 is CASSKGSIERDAV.